Reported below is one T cell receptor (beta chain). Its specificity is unknown. The PCR made use of 60 Vbeta and 13 Jbeta primers. Original handling: About 10 million of tens of millions of unique TCR beta chains were shared, per a later count. Data came from immunoSEQ multiplex PCR; TCRdb stores just in-frame clones and leaves some out. That table supplies the V and J calls and clone size; D and trimming were determined from the DNA. The data contain 180,000 or so clones, 55% to 65% of them seen just once; the ten biggest clones take up around 2.9%. The entry originates in a study of cytomegalovirus exposure and HLA in healthy donors. Study-wide context: The Caucasian-associated ancestry cluster held about 80% of around 380 genotyped donors. Study conclusions and caveats: The majority of CMV-associated TCR beta chains were reported as apparently HLA-restricted in a later analysis. Reports state that TCR beta sequences accurately predicted most subjects' HLA-A and HLA-B alleles.

V was trimmed by 7 bases and J by 3 bases, leaving 17 bases between them. The CDR3 consists of 15 residues. The germline V gene has CDR1 MGHRA and CDR2 YSYEKL. V gene TRBV4-1 combines with J gene TRBJ2-3, with D perhaps matching TRBD2 (7 bases). This clonotype originated in a middle-aged man in good health and CMV-seronegative. The sequencing input was PBMCs. CDR3 region: CASTEKGGGTDTQYF. In DNA form, the CDR3 reads TGCGCCAGCACCGAGAAAGGGGGGGGGACAGATACGCAGTATTTT.